A selection of T cell receptor beta chains follows, all from one sample in a study of low-dose radiotherapy and immunotherapy resistance in tumors. TCRdb fed the reads into MiXCR, producing one record per CDR3 protein. The sample includes fewer than 50,000 distinct CDR3 sequences, around 25% of them seen just once. This material consisted of PBMCs, taken after low-dose radiotherapy plus immunotherapy. The receptors here all came from a male donor with prostate cancer. CDR3s include the opening cysteine and the closing phenylalanine or tryptophan. D genes are given only for firm matches. Part of the rows lack a size; the others show once, few, many or a class for expanded clones.

.	TRBD2	TRBV5-5	15	TRBJ2-4	TGTGCCAGCAGCTTGAAGGGACTAGCGGGAAGTGGGCAGTACTTC	CASSLKGLAGSGQYF
many	.	TRBV14	14	TRBJ1-3	TGTGCCAGCAGCGGGGTCTTCTCTGGAAACACCATATATTTT	CASSGVFSGNTIYF
many	TRBD1	TRBV20-1	14	TRBJ2-1	TGCAGTGTCCCGACAGGGGGACATTACAATGAGCAGTTCTTC	CSVPTGGHYNEQFF
many	TRBD2	TRBV4-1	16	TRBJ2-1	TGCGCCAGCAGCCAAGAGACTAGCGGGGGATACAATGAGCAGTTCTTC	CASSQETSGGYNEQFF
many	TRBD1	TRBV24-1	16	TRBJ1-1	TGTGCCACCAGTGACGCCAAACAGGGGGATAACACTGAAGCTTTCTTT	CATSDAKQGDNTEAFF
.	TRBD1	TRBV20-1	13	TRBJ1-2	TGCAGTGAAAAGCGGACAGGTGACTATGGCTACACCTTC	CSEKRTGDYGYTF
many	TRBD1	TRBV18	20	TRBJ1-5	TGTGCCAGCTCACCACTAGGTCCGGGACAGATCGCTCATAGCAATCAGCCCCAGCATTTT	CASSPLGPGQIAHSNQPQHF
many	.	TRBV29-1	13	TRBJ2-5	TGCAGCGTTGATTTTGGGAAACAAGAGACCCAGTACTTC	CSVDFGKQETQYF
.	TRBD2	TRBV20-1	15	TRBJ2-7	TGCAGTGCTAGAGATAGGCTAGCGGGTACCTACGAGCAGTACTTC	CSARDRLAGTYEQYF
many	.	TRBV7-6	17	TRBJ2-1	TGTGCCAGCAGCCTCGCCCCTAGTTGGAGGGGCCCAGGGGAGCAGTTCTTC	CASSLAPSWRGPGEQFF
many	.	TRBV18	16	TRBJ2-3	TGTGCCAGCTCACCTCCTGTGACAGAGACCAGAATCCCCCAGTATTTT	CASSPPVTETRIPQYF
.	.	TRBV5-1	11	TRBJ2-7	TGCGCCAGCAGCTTCGGGGGTGAGCAGTACTTC	CASSFGGEQYF
many	.	TRBV25-1	14	TRBJ2-5	TGTGCCAGCAGTGGCCGTAGGGGTGTGGAGACCCAGTACTTC	CASSGRRGVETQYF
many	TRBD2	TRBV5-6	19	TRBJ2-3	TGTGCCAGCAGCTTAGACCGGACTAGCGGGGTATCTAGCACAGATACGCAGTATTTT	CASSLDRTSGVSSTDTQYF
.	TRBD1	TRBV6-6	20	TRBJ1-4	TGTGCCAGCAGTTACTCGACTTGGGACAGGGGTTCAGGAACTAATGAAAAACTGTTTTTT	CASSYSTWDRGSGTNEKLFF
many	TRBD1	TRBV6-2/TRBV6-3	17	TRBJ2-2	TGTGCCAGCAGCGTTAGGTCAGGGGGCGCGAACACCGGGGAGCTGTTTTTT	CASSVRSGGANTGELFF
many	.	TRBV27	13	TRBJ2-7	TGTGCCACTGGAGGGAGCACGGGCCACGAGCAGTACTTC	CATGGSTGHEQYF
many	.	TRBV3-1	14	TRBJ2-7	TGTGCCAGCAGCCGCGGCGGGGAGATCTACGAGCAGTACTTC	CASSRGGEIYEQYF
many	.	TRBV5-1	11	TRBJ2-3	TGCGCCAGCAGCGAAGGAGATACGCAGTATTTT	CASSEGDTQYF
many	TRBD2	TRBV6-6	15	TRBJ2-7	TGTGCCAGCAGTTACCGGGGGGGGGCGGACTACGAGCAGTACTTC	CASSYRGGADYEQYF
once	.	TRBV1	15	TRBJ1-1	TGTGCCAGCAGCCAGAGGGGGGGGCGGAACACTGAAGCTTTCTTT	CASSQRGGRNTEAFF
many	.	TRBV7-9	13	TRBJ2-3	TGTGCCAGCACTCGATTAGGAGTAGATACGCAGTATTTT	CASTRLGVDTQYF
many	.	TRBV19	16	TRBJ1-5	TGTGCCAGTAGTATTGTGTCTTTTAGAGGGGATCAGCCCCAGCATTTT	CASSIVSFRGDQPQHF
.	.	TRBV6-1	14	TRBJ1-5	TGTGCCAGCAGTGAATTGGACCGCAATCAGCCCCAGCATTTT	CASSELDRNQPQHF
many	.	TRBV27	13	TRBJ1-1	TGTGCCAGCAGTTTAGCCCAGAACACTGAAGCTTTCTTT	CASSLAQNTEAFF
many	.	TRBV6-5	13	TRBJ2-2	TGTGCCAGCAAGGGAACGAACACCGGGGAGCTGTTTTTT	CASKGTNTGELFF
few	.	TRBV20-1	13	TRBJ1-5	TGCAGTGCTAGACCTTGGACGGAGGGGCCCCAGCATTTT	CSARPWTEGPQHF
many	.	TRBV12-3/TRBV12-4	14	TRBJ1-4	TGTGCCAGCAGTTTGGGGAGATCTAATGAAAAACTGTTTTTT	CASSLGRSNEKLFF
.	.	TRBV5-4	13	TRBJ2-7	TGTGCCAGCAGCTTGGGACAGTTAAAAGAGCAGTACTTC	CASSLGQLKEQYF
many	.	TRBV19	15	TRBJ2-7	TGTGCCAGTAGTATAATGCAGGGCTCAACCTACGAGCAGTACTTC	CASSIMQGSTYEQYF